The 23 T cell receptor beta chains given below trace back to one sample, sequenced in a study of beta chain features in type 1 diabetes. Study observations and caveats: Shorter TCRB CDR3s, moderately but significantly so, were found in Type 1 diabetes patients in all four CD4+ subsets.

Their antigens are not known. Reverse transcribing all isolated RNA meant expressed TCRB transcripts were sequenced. This table comes from immunoSEQ multiplex PCR, and its TCRdb copy is limited to in-frame clones, with some not included. The table has 600,000 or so clones, about 14% seen once. Sequencing was carried out using naive CD4+ T cells from blood. The source of these receptors is a man between 18 and 29 years old with type 1 diabetes.

V is TRBV5-6 and J is TRBJ2-4, with unresolved D. V gave up 4 bases and J gave up 1 base, with 24 bases separating them. Germline CDR1 and CDR2: SGHDT and YYEEEE. The CDR3 runs 19 residues. The CDR3 region is CASSPRRMGRARAKNIQYF. CDR3 DNA: TGTGCCAGCAGCCCAAGGCGGATGGGCAGAGCTCGTGCCAAAAACATTCAGTACTTC.

Only a few counts were recorded for this clone. The rearrangement uses TRBV6-7 and TRBJ2-3; tentatively, D is TRBD2 (6 bases). Being an ORF, TRBV6-7 has a function that is uncertain. This CDR3 region has 11 residues. Trimming left V 7 bases short and J 6 bases short, with 8 bases between. CDR3 bases: TGTGCCAGCATGAGCGGGGATACGCAGTATTTT. Amino acids: CASMSGDTQYF.

The chain carries TRBV5-1 and TRBJ2-5, with 9 bases fitting TRBD1. Germline lookup yields CDR1 SGHRS and CDR2 YFSETQ. This CDR3 is 14 amino acids long. V lost 4 bases to trimming and J lost 5 bases; unmatched junction nucleotides: 6. Here the CDR3 reads CASSLDRGSETQYF. DNA for the CDR3: TGCGCCAGCAGCCTGGACAGGGGCTCGGAGACCCAGTACTTC.

J is TRBJ1-1 and V is TRBV30, with 8 bases aligning to TRBD1. The CDR3 runs 15 residues. Germline V gives CDR1 GTSNPN, CDR2 SVGIG (reference sequence). V gave up 5 bases and J gave up 1 base; unmatched junction bases: 9. The CDR3: CAWFTAGGPNTEAFF. CDR3 coding DNA: TGTGCCTGGTTTACGGCAGGGGGCCCGAACACTGAAGCTTTCTTT.

The V and J genes are TRBV7-6 and TRBJ2-3, with D hard to call. The germline CDR1 and CDR2 sequences are SGHVS and FNYEAQ. CDR3 length equals 14 residues. Trimming stripped 0 bases from V and 3 bases from J, with 7 bases between. The CDR3 coding sequence is TGTGCCAGCAGCTTAGCGGGGTTGACAGATACGCAGTATTTT. It translates to CASSLAGLTDTQYF.

This clone occurred a few times. CDR3 bases: TGTGCCAGCAGCACTCCGGGACAGCCACGGCATTCACCCCTCCACTTT. It codes for CASSTPGQPRHSPLHF. The chain has TRBV28 and TRBJ1-6, with 7 bases matching TRBD1. The V and J ends lost 6 bases and 8 bases, in that order; junction bases with no gene match: 13. The germline V gene encodes CDR1 MDHEN and CDR2 SYDVKM. This CDR3 has 16 residues.

CDR3: CASSQEGDRIYGYTF. Here the CDR3 DNA reads TGCGCCAGCAGCCAAGAGGGTGACAGGATCTATGGCTACACCTTC. The gene calls are TRBV4-3 and TRBJ1-2, with a tentative D call TRBD1 (6 bases). Germline-derived CDR1 and CDR2 are LGHNA and YSLEER. The germline V and J ends were trimmed by 0 bases and 4 bases, with 12 bases remaining between them. The CDR3 is made up of 15 amino acids.

This clone was seen more than once but under ten times. The chain has TRBV2 and TRBJ2-7; D is unresolved. V was cut by 1 base and J by 5 bases, with 12 bases left in between. The CDR3 extends over 14 amino acids. Germline V gene data show CDR1 as SNHLY and CDR2 as FYNNEI. CDR3 sequence: CASSEGRQADEQYF. CDR3 DNA sequence: TGTGCCAGCAGTGAAGGGCGGCAGGCGGACGAGCAGTACTTC.

For this clone: A read error may account for a junction end that differs from germline. The chain uses TRBV6-1 and TRBJ1-5; 10 nucleotides line up with TRBD1. CDR3 length: 16 amino acids. Germline loops: CDR1 MNHNS, CDR2 SASEGT. The CDR3 nucleotides read TGTGCCATCAGTGAAAGGACAGGGGGAGGGAATCAGCCCCAGCATTTT. It is translated as CAISERTGGGNQPQHF.

This clone was counted only a few times. The chain is built from TRBV21-1 and TRBJ2-5; the table's D gene call, TRBD2, was not cross checked with the DNA. TRBV21-1 is shown as a pseudogene. This CDR3 is 14 amino acids long. The CDR3 is CASSRPRHQETQYF. CDR3 DNA: TGTGCCAGCAGCAGGCCTAGACACCAAGAGACCCAGTACTTC.

Only a few counts were recorded for this clone. The chain has TRBV9 and TRBJ1-1; a possible D gene is TRBD1 (6 bases). V lost 6 bases, J lost 1 base, and 16 bases lay in between. Germline CDR1 is SGDLS and CDR2 is YYNGEE. The CDR3 runs 15 residues. The CDR3 here is CASNREDGRNTEAFF. Here the CDR3 DNA reads TGTGCCAGCAACAGGGAAGATGGACGGAACACTGAAGCTTTCTTT.

The CDR3 nucleotides read TGTGCCAGCAGGTTTGGAAGGGAGGGAGAGACCCAGTACTTC. This codes for CASRFGREGETQYF. The rearrangement joins TRBV6-1 to TRBJ2-5, with 7 bases that match TRBD2. Looked up from germline, CDR1 is MNHNS and CDR2 is SASEGT. J gave up 4 bases and V 6 bases, and 8 bases lay outside the gene matches. CDR3 length: 14 amino acids.

There are a few counts of this clone. The chain couples TRBV7-9 to TRBJ1-1; D possibly corresponds to TRBD1 (6 bases). The CDR3 spans 16 residues. With 2 bases removed from V and 6 bases from J, the gap between germline ends came to 19 bases. Germline CDR1 SEHNR, CDR2 FQNEAQ (reference sequence). CDR3 sequence reads: CASSLPDSAGRPEAFF. As DNA, the CDR3 is TGTGCCAGCAGCTTACCGGACAGCGCTGGGAGGCCTGAAGCTTTCTTT.

This clone was detected a few times. This chain joins TRBV30 and TRBJ2-7, with 9 bases fitting TRBD1. The CDR3 is 12 residues long. V lost 8 bases and J lost 7; bases outside the gene matches: 9. The V gene's germline CDR1 is GTSNPN and CDR2 SVGIG (reference sequence). CDR3 DNA: TGTGCCGGCAGACAGGGGGTCGGGGAGCAGTACTTC. Residues: CAGRQGVGEQYF.

The chain employs TRBV6-4 and TRBJ2-1; 9 nucleotides align to TRBD2. V gave up 6 bases and J gave up 4 bases; unmatched junction bases: 10. Per germline, CDR1 MRHNA and CDR2 SNTAGT. The CDR3 is 16 amino acids. The CDR3: CASSPSTSGFYNEQFF. Written as DNA, the CDR3 is TGTGCCAGCAGCCCCTCAACTAGCGGGTTTTACAATGAGCAGTTCTTC.

The sample holds a few counts of this clone. The chain carries TRBV4-3 and TRBJ2-7, with D uncertain. The CDR3 loop spans 14 amino acids. V lost 0 bases and J lost 0, with 6 bases in between. CDR1 LGHNA and CDR2 YSLEER come from the germline V gene. In nucleotides, the CDR3 is TGCGCCAGCAGCCAAGATAGGAACTCCTACGAGCAGTACTTC. Translated, it gives CASSQDRNSYEQYF.

The chain has TRBV30 and TRBJ1-1, with D uncertain. The V and J ends lost 5 bases and 2 bases respectively, with 12 bases between them. Per the germline V gene, CDR1 is GTSNPN and CDR2 is SVGIG (reference sequence). The length of the CDR3 is 13 residues. CDR3 sequence: CAWGRIVNTEAFF. The CDR3 DNA follows: TGTGCCTGGGGACGGATCGTAAACACTGAAGCTTTCTTT.

V usage is TRBV11-3 and J usage is TRBJ2-7; no clear D. CDR3 size: 12 residues. Trimming pared 2 bases from V and 6 bases from J, leaving 8 bases between. The germline CDR1 and CDR2 sequences are SGHNT and YENEEA. The CDR3 nucleotides read TGTGCCAGCAGCTTAAGGACCTGCGAGCAGTACTTC. Amino acids: CASSLRTCEQYF. The full variable domain, completed using reference TRBV11-3 and TRBJ2-7, is EAGVVQSPRYKIIEKKQPVAFWCNPISGHNTLYWYLQNLGQGPELLIRYENEEAVDDSQLPKDRFSAERLKGVDSTLKIQPAELGDSAVYLCASSLRTCEQYFGPGTRLTVT.

This clone was observed a handful of times. The chain uses TRBV19 and TRBJ2-1, with D tentatively TRBD1 or TRBD2 (7 bases each). Germline loops: CDR1 LNHDA, CDR2 SQIVND (reference sequence). V shed 4 bases and J shed 11 bases, with 24 bases lying between them. The CDR3 is 16 residues long. CDR3 coding DNA: TGTGCCAGTAGTAGGGTACAGGGGAGGGCCCCGTTGAAGCAGTTCTTC. Protein product: CASSRVQGRAPLKQFF. Supplemented by reference TRBV19 and TRBJ2-1, the full variable domain reads DGGITQSPKYLFRKEGQNVTLSCEQNLNHDAMYWYRQDPGQGLRLIYYSQIVNDFQKGDIAEGYSVSREKKESFPLTVTSAQKNPTAFYLCASSRVQGRAPLKQFFGPGTRLTVL.

The J gene is TRBJ2-2, the V gene TRBV30; D is unclear. Trimming took 0 bases from V and 4 from J, leaving 12 bases between them. This CDR3 comprises 15 residues. Germline V lookup: CDR1 GTSNPN, CDR2 SVGIG (reference sequence). DNA for the CDR3: TGTGCCTGGAGTGTACTTGGCAGAATCACCGGGGAGCTGTTTTTT. As protein: CAWSVLGRITGELFF. The full variable domain, with the rest looked up from reference TRBV30 and TRBJ2-2, is SQTIHQWPATLVQPVGSPLSLECTVEGTSNPNLYWYRQAAGRGLQLLFYSVGIGQISSEVPQNLSASRPQDRQFILSSKKLLLSDSGFYLCAWSVLGRITGELFFGEGSRLTVL.

The gene calls are TRBV29-1 and TRBJ2-5; D is perhaps TRBD1 (7 bases). Trimming left V 7 bases short and J 2 bases short, with 14 bases between. This CDR3 comprises 13 residues. The germline V gene encodes CDR1 SQVTM and CDR2 ANQGSEA. CDR3 in amino acids: CSAGGGTQETQYF. DNA for the CDR3: TGCAGCGCTGGAGGGGGCACGCAAGAGACCCAGTACTTC. The full variable domain, with the rest looked up from reference TRBV29-1 and TRBJ2-5, is SAVISQKPSRDICQRGTSLTIQCQVDSQVTMMFWYRQQPGQSLTLIATANQGSEATYESGFVIDKFPISRPNLTFSTLTVSNMSPEDSSIYLCSAGGGTQETQYFGPGTRLLVL.

V gene TRBV28 combines with J gene TRBJ2-3, with TRBD2 matching over 13 bases. The CDR3 is made up of 15 amino acids. Germline assignment: CDR1 MDHEN and CDR2 SYDVKM. V was clipped by 5 bases and J by 4 bases; unmatched bases: 3. CDR3 amino acids: CASSETSGGPDTQYF. The CDR3 coding sequence is TGTGCCAGCAGTGAGACTAGCGGGGGGCCAGATACGCAGTATTTT. The entire variable domain, with the rest obtained from reference TRBV28 and TRBJ2-3, is as follows: DVKVTQSSRYLVKRTGEKVFLECVQDMDHENMFWYRQDPGLGLRLIYFSYDVKMKEKGDIPEGYSVSREKKERFSLILESASTNQTSMYLCASSETSGGPDTQYFGPGTRLTVL.

Of note for this clone: Different DNA sequences within this sample yield the same CDR3. The CDR3 nucleotides read TGTGCCAGCAGCCCGGGGGGCCGCACAGATACGCAGTATTTT. Residues: CASSPGGRTDTQYF. The chain has TRBV7-3 and TRBJ2-3; a weak D match, TRBD2 (7 bases). The CDR3 extends over 14 amino acids. The germline V and J ends were trimmed by 5 bases and 1 base, with 10 bases remaining between them. The germline V gene encodes CDR1 SGHTA and CDR2 FQGTGA.